This entry describes one TCR beta chain. These data belong to a study of T cells after yellow fever vaccination. For the study at large: Libraries from low-cell-number fractions were prepared with the SMART-Seq v4 Ultra Low Input RNA kit.

TCRdb reanalysed the 5' RACE reads using MiXCR and keeps one entry per CDR3 protein. The table lists 300,000 to 350,000 distinct CDR3 sequences, around 4.3% of them singletons, with approximately 20% in the top ten. Looked up from germline, CDR1 is SGHTA and CDR2 is FQGNSA. The CDR3 covers 14 residues. V lost 2 bases and J 3 bases, leaving 10 bases between the germline ends. Here the sequenced sample was PBMCs, taken 15 days after the yellow fever booster vaccination. The clonotype originates from a man younger than 35 who received the YFV17D yellow fever vaccine. The chain uses TRBV7-2 and TRBJ1-1; D gene uncertain. The DNA for the CDR3 is TGTGCCAGCAGCTTATTACGGCAGGACACTGAAGCTTTCTTT. Translating it yields CASSLLRQDTEAFF.